This TCR beta chain originates from a study of long-term antiretroviral therapy in people with HIV. Broader study findings: Information on adherence, resistance and therapy changes was unavailable.

Sequencing relied on immunoSEQ assay v3.0, run at survey level. Sequenced by immunoSEQ multiplex PCR; TCRdb stores in-frame clones only, minus some. The repertoire holds some 33,000 clones, roughly four fifths seen once, with about 6.5% in the top ten. With regard to this clone: Its antigen is as yet unknown.

Germline-derived CDR1 and CDR2 are LNHDA and SQIVND (reference sequence). The trim removed 5 bases at V and 4 bases at J, leaving 5 bases unmatched. The CDR3 spans 15 residues. This chain uses TRBV19 with TRBJ2-7; 13 bases map to TRBD2. Sequences were derived from unsorted PBMCs, sampled 0.6 years after starting antiretroviral therapy. The clonotype was recovered from a man aged 18 to 29 with HIV. Here the CDR3 reads CASSWGTSGNYEQYF. As DNA, the CDR3 is TGTGCCAGTAGTTGGGGGACTAGCGGGAATTACGAGCAGTACTTC.